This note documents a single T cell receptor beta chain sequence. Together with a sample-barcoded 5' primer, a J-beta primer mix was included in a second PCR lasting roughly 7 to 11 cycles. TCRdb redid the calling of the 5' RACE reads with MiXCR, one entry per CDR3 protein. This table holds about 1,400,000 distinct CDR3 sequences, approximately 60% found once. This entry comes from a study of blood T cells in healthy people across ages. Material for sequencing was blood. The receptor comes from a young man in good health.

The chain's CDR3 is CSARGPSSGRFYEQYF. The CDR3 nucleotides are TGCAGTGCTAGGGGGCCGTCGTCGGGGCGATTCTACGAGCAGTACTTC. The V gene is TRBV20-1, the J gene TRBJ2-7, with D tentatively TRBD1 or TRBD2 (5 bases each). The V and J ends lost 3 bases and 3 bases respectively, with 21 bases between them. Per germline, CDR1 DFQATT and CDR2 SNEGSKA (reference sequence). This CDR3 has 16 amino acids.